This is a list of T cell receptor beta chains from one sample in a study of blood T cell repertoires in COVID-19. TCRdb's copy holds only in-frame clones and misses some; the assay was immunoSEQ multiplex PCR. The table includes some 180,000 clones, 80% detected once. Specimen: peripheral blood. The source is a man in his 60s with acute or convalescent COVID-19. The CDR3 runs from the conserved cysteine through the conserved F or W. D genes are given only for firm matches. Only some rows state a clone size, as once, few, many or a class for expanded clones.

size: -; D: -; V: TRBV5-6; J: TRBJ1-4; CDR3: CASSFRGPNEKLFF; DNA: TGTGCCAGCAGCTTCAGGGGTCCTAATGAAAAACTGTTTTTT
size: -; D: TRBD2; V: TRBV29-1; J: TRBJ2-7; CDR3: CSVELAAYEQYF; DNA: TGCAGCGTTGAGCTAGCGGCCTACGAGCAGTACTTC
size: -; D: -; V: TRBV7-5; J: TRBJ1-6; CDR3: CARSLAVVQGANNSPLHF; DNA: TGTGCCAGAAGCTTAGCTGTCGTACAGGGGGCCAACAATTCACCCCTCCACTTT
size: -; D: -; V: TRBV4-1; J: TRBJ1-1; CDR3: CASSQDWGRDSWTEAFF; DNA: TGCGCCAGCAGCCAAGATTGGGGGAGGGACTCTTGGACTGAAGCTTTCTTT
size: few; D: TRBD2; V: TRBV2; J: TRBJ2-2; CDR3: CASLLAGVSGELFF; DNA: TGTGCCAGCTTGCTAGCGGGAGTCTCCGGGGAGCTGTTTTTT
size: -; D: -; V: TRBV30; J: TRBJ1-4; CDR3: CAWNSRSTNEKLFF; DNA: TGTGCCTGGAACTCTCGGTCCACTAATGAAAAACTGTTTTTT
size: -; D: -; V: TRBV9; J: TRBJ1-5; CDR3: CASNLSGGNQPQHF; DNA: TGTGCCAGCAACCTGTCCGGAGGCAATCAGCCCCAGCATTTT
size: -; D: -; V: TRBV6-5; J: TRBJ1-6; CDR3: CASRGRLVTSPLHF; DNA: TGTGCCAGCAGGGGGCGCCTGGTCACGTCACCCCTCCACTTT
size: -; D: TRBD1; V: TRBV5-1; J: TRBJ2-3; CDR3: CASSLAAGGIDTQYF; DNA: TGCGCCAGCAGCTTGGCGGCAGGGGGCATAGATACGCAGTATTTT
size: -; D: -; V: TRBV9; J: TRBJ2-3; CDR3: CASSVAEGTQYF; DNA: TGTGCCAGCAGCGTAGCTGAGGGTACGCAGTATTTT
size: many; D: TRBD1; V: TRBV6-5; J: TRBJ1-1; CDR3: CASTLGQVNTEAFF; DNA: TGTGCCAGCACCCTGGGACAGGTGAACACTGAAGCTTTCTTT
size: -; D: -; V: TRBV6-6; J: TRBJ2-1; CDR3: CASSLTRNEQFF; DNA: TGTGCCAGCAGCCTTACCAGGAATGAGCAGTTCTTC
size: -; D: TRBD2; V: TRBV7-9; J: TRBJ2-5; CDR3: CASSSSPGTSGEETQYF; DNA: TGTGCCAGCAGCTCGTCACCTGGGACTAGCGGGGAAGAGACCCAGTACTTC
size: once; D: TRBD2; V: TRBV4-1; J: TRBJ2-1; CDR3: CASSQHSSGSNEQFF; DNA: TGCGCCAGCAGCCAACATTCTAGCGGGTCGAATGAGCAGTTCTTC
size: -; D: TRBD1; V: TRBV7-9; J: TRBJ2-3; CDR3: CASSPGTVTDTQYF; DNA: TGTGCCAGCAGCCCGGGGACAGTCACAGATACGCAGTATTTT
size: few; D: -; V: TRBV19; J: TRBJ1-5; CDR3: CASSPTGNQPQHF; DNA: TGTGCCAGTAGTCCCACAGGCAATCAGCCCCAGCATTTT
size: few; D: -; V: TRBV27; J: TRBJ1-6; CDR3: CASSLFNSPLHF; DNA: TGTGCCAGCAGCCTATTTAATTCACCCCTCCACTTT
size: -; D: TRBD2; V: TRBV7-7; J: TRBJ2-7; CDR3: CASSPGLAGGANSYEQYF; DNA: TGTGCTAGCAGCCCCGGACTAGCGGGGGGCGCCAACTCCTACGAGCAGTACTTC
size: -; D: TRBD1; V: TRBV19; J: TRBJ1-5; CDR3: CASSTQDRGFGQPQHF; DNA: TGTGCCAGTAGTACCCAAGACAGGGGGTTTGGTCAGCCCCAGCATTTT
size: few; D: -; V: TRBV7-9; J: TRBJ2-5; CDR3: CASSLAETGDRETQYF; DNA: TGTGCCAGCAGCTTAGCGGAAACAGGAGATCGGGAGACCCAGTACTTC
size: -; D: TRBD2; V: TRBV2; J: TRBJ2-7; CDR3: CASSVLGTSGGYEQYF; DNA: TGTGCCAGCAGTGTCCTAGGGACTAGCGGAGGCTACGAGCAGTACTTC
size: -; D: TRBD2; V: TRBV27; J: TRBJ2-7; CDR3: CASSSRGLAVPYEQYF; DNA: TGTGCCAGCAGTTCGAGAGGACTAGCGGTCCCCTACGAGCAGTACTTC